This TCR beta chain came from a study of blood T cell repertoires in COVID-19. As for the study in general: The United States, Italy and Spain were the sources of the acute and convalescent COVID-19 samples. Sample material is recorded as cDNA or gDNA derived from T cells, B-cell-depleted T cells, or PBMCs.

V shed 5 bases, J shed 0 bases, and the junction held 10 bases outside the gene matches. The CDR3 is made up of 16 amino acids. CDR1 and CDR2 (germline): MNHEY, SMNVEV (reference sequence). Clones were sequenced by immunoSEQ multiplex PCR, and TCRdb holds only the in-frame ones, with some missing. The sample holds roughly 450,000 clones, roughly 91% seen once. Sequencing was done on a sample of PBMCs or T cells enriched from blood (not recorded which). This clonotype was sampled from a man younger than 30 who had recovered from COVID-19. The chain has TRBV27 and TRBJ2-7, with 7 bases matching TRBD2. CDR3 region: CASSPSLAEISYEQYF. CDR3 DNA sequence: TGTGCCAGCAGTCCTTCCCTAGCGGAAATCTCCTACGAGCAGTACTTC.